This T cell receptor (beta chain) was sequenced during a study of T cells in Graves' hyperthyroidism and ophthalmopathy. General observations from the study: Ophthalmopathy, which appeared later, was predicted by the model a median roughly 6.5 months before onset.

Trimming took 3 bases from V and 7 from J; bases not matched to a gene: 14. Germline V lookup: CDR1 ENHRY, CDR2 SYGVKD. This CDR3 spans 19 amino acids. Amplified regions were TCR beta CDR3 sequences from RNA transcripts. A first-round RT-PCR of the TCR CDR3 used the HTBI primer set. TCRdb independently ran MiXCR on the multiplex PCR reads; one entry per CDR3 protein. The sample lists 700,000 or so distinct CDR3 sequences, roughly 15% occurring once. A word on this clonotype: The target antigen is unknown.

Source material: blood. V gene TRBV10-3 combines with J gene TRBJ1-6; 11 bases are shared with TRBD1. This clonotype was sampled from a woman aged 45-60 years with Graves' ophthalmopathy. The CDR3 loop is CAISELAPGTGGSNSPLHF. The CDR3 nucleotides are TGTGCCATCAGTGAACTCGCCCCCGGGACAGGGGGATCGAATTCACCCCTCCACTTT.